The source of this T cell receptor (beta chain) is a study of T cell responses to AZD1222 COVID-19 vaccine. For the study at large: Second-dose intervals near 4 or 12 weeks were combined. Study-wide results and caveats: Nearly half of spike-specific TCRs reportedly target unmutated variant regions. In a largely white British group with more females than males, clonal diversity was possibly underestimated. Repertoire sampling occurred only after the peak T cell response.

Profiled with immunoSEQ multiplex PCR; TCRdb holds only in-frame clones, not every one. Found here are about 180,000 clones, about 90% of them singletons; the top ten hold 7.7%. CDR1 and CDR2 from the germline V gene are SGDLS and YYNGEE. This CDR3 has 16 residues. The V gene end was trimmed by 1 base and the J gene end by 0 bases; junction bases not matched to a gene: 2. A word on this clone: Its antigen is not known.

This specimen was peripheral blood, taken on day 0 of AZD1222 vaccination. The receptor was isolated from an adult in good health. This chain joins TRBV9 and TRBJ2-1; 9 bases line up with TRBD2. CDR3 nucleotides: TGTGCCAGCAGCGTAAGACTAGCGGTCTCCTACAATGAGCAGTTCTTC. Translated, it gives CASSVRLAVSYNEQFF.